Following are 23 T cell receptor beta chains from one sample sequenced in a study of T cell responses to AZD1222 COVID-19 vaccine (dated by TCRdb to about 2021). The time point label, as the study defines it: baseline before first vaccination. Receptor libraries were prepared by the immunoSEQ multiplex PCR assay. TCRdb's version of the immuneACCESS table is confined to in-frame rearrangements and falls short of the full clone set. An unresolved V gene accounts for under half of the shortfall where checked; the remainder is of unknown origin. This sample lists roughly 110,000 clones; around 90% were detected once. Less than 25% of the sample is in the top ten clones. Specimen: peripheral blood, collected on day 0 of AZD1222 vaccination. The source is an adult in good health.

V is TRBV7-8 and J is TRBJ1-2, with 8 nucleotides matching TRBD1. Per the germline V gene, CDR1 is SGHVS and CDR2 is FQNEAQ. The junction had 11 bases not matched to a gene; V was cut back by 2 bases and J by 6 bases. The CDR3 has 16 residues. In DNA, the CDR3 is TGTGCCAGCAGCTTATTTCCAAGACAGGGGAAAGATGGCTACACCTTC. Encoded protein: CASSLFPRQGKDGYTF.

Written as DNA, the CDR3 is TGTGCCAGCCAAAGTTGGGGGATGGATGGCTACACCTTC. It codes for CASQSWGMDGYTF. The V and J genes are TRBV2 and TRBJ1-2, with D tentatively TRBD1 (5 bases). Trimming pared 8 bases from V and 6 bases from J, leaving 16 bases between. This CDR3 has 13 residues. The germline V gene encodes CDR1 SNHLY and CDR2 FYNNEI.

This clone was seen just once. The rearrangement joins TRBV5-8 to TRBJ2-7; 9 nucleotides match TRBD1. V was clipped by 4 bases and J by 6 bases; unmatched bases: 11. The CDR3 runs to 15 residues. Germline CDR1 and CDR2: SGHTS and YDEGEE. The DNA for the CDR3 is TGTGCCAGCAGCATACCGGGACAGGGTGTCGCCGAGCAGTACTTC. Protein product: CASSIPGQGVAEQYF.

DNA for the CDR3: TGTGCCAGTAGTATGAGTAGACAAGAGACCCAGTACTTC. It yields the protein CASSMSRQETQYF. This chain connects TRBV19 to TRBJ2-5; D remains ambiguous. Germline V lookup: CDR1 LNHDA, CDR2 SQIVND (reference sequence). V was shortened by 3 bases and J by 2 bases, with 7 bases between the two germline ends. This CDR3 region has 13 residues.

The V and J genes are TRBV11-2 and TRBJ2-5; 9 positions match TRBD2. The CDR3 runs to 14 residues. With V trimmed by 1 base and J by 7 bases, 4 bases remained unmatched. The germline CDR1 and CDR2 sequences are SGHAT and FQNNGV. CDR3 bases: TGTGCCAGCAGCTTAGTACCAGCGGGGGGGACCCAGTACTTC. As protein: CASSLVPAGGTQYF.

The table lists this clone with a few counts. This chain links TRBV5-4 with TRBJ1-2; D remains unclear. V was trimmed by 4 bases and J by 4 bases, leaving 23 bases between them. The germline CDR1 and CDR2 sequences are SGHNT and YYREEE (reference sequence). This CDR3 is built from 17 residues. In nucleotides, the CDR3 is TGTGCCAGCAGCCCGAGACTTGCGGACCGTACGAGCTATGGCTACACCTTC. Translating it yields CASSPRLADRTSYGYTF.

This rearrangement joins TRBV6-1 to TRBJ1-6; 8 nucleotides line up with TRBD1. Germline V gene data show CDR1 as MNHNS and CDR2 as SASEGT. V lost 6 bases, J lost 10 bases, and 5 bases stayed unmatched. CDR3 length: 13 residues. The CDR3 DNA reads as TGTGCCAGCAGCTCGGACAGGGTATCACCCCTCCACTTT. Protein: CASSSDRVSPLHF.

The rearrangement links TRBV12-5 to TRBJ1-5, with D possibly being TRBD1 (6 bases). The CDR3 covers 18 residues. Germline CDR1 LGHNT, CDR2 FRNRAP. The V and J ends lost 6 bases and 0 bases respectively, with 21 bases between them. DNA of the CDR3: TGTGCTAGTGGAAATTCTGCAGGACAGATATATAGCAATCAGCCCCAGCATTTT. Its translation: CASGNSAGQIYSNQPQHF.

The gene calls are TRBV19 and TRBJ2-7; 9 nucleotides align to TRBD1. The CDR3 has 15 residues. CDR1 and CDR2 from the germline V gene are LNHDA and SQIVND (reference sequence). Trimming at V came to 4 bases and at J to 1 base, leaving 5 bases not matched to a gene. DNA of the CDR3: TGTGCCAGTAGTAGGGGACAGGGCCCGTCCTACGAGCAGTACTTC. This encodes CASSRGQGPSYEQYF.

V usage is TRBV30 and J usage is TRBJ1-5; the D gene is possibly TRBD1 (6 bases). Trimming pared 7 bases from V and 4 bases from J, leaving 11 bases between. This CDR3 contains 12 residues. CDR1 and CDR2 from the germline V gene are GTSNPN and SVGIG (reference sequence). The CDR3 sequence: CALGTKNQPQHF. CDR3 bases: TGTGCCTTAGGGACAAAGAATCAGCCCCAGCATTTT.

J is TRBJ2-3 and V is TRBV5-5; 9 bases are a match to TRBD1. Looked up from germline, CDR1 is SGHKS and CDR2 is YYEKEE (reference sequence). The trim removed 5 bases at V and 3 bases at J, leaving 7 bases unmatched. The CDR3 sequence is 15 residues long. The CDR3 DNA follows: TGTGCCAGCAGGTTACAGGGGGCAACTACAGATACGCAGTATTTT. This gives the protein CASRLQGATTDTQYF.

The genes are TRBV15 and TRBJ2-7; D possibly uses TRBD1 or TRBD2 (5 bases each). Germline V gene lookup returns CDR1 LNHNV and CDR2 YYDKDF (reference sequence). The CDR3 sequence is 15 residues long. Trimming pared 3 bases from V and 0 bases from J, leaving 12 bases between. The CDR3 is CATSSLGESSYEQYF. The CDR3 DNA reads TGTGCCACCAGCAGTCTGGGGGAAAGCTCCTACGAGCAGTACTTC.

The chain has TRBV5-1 and TRBJ1-3; D unresolved. The germline V and J ends were trimmed by 4 bases and 3 bases, with 8 bases remaining between them. The CDR3 is 13 amino acids. Germline V CDR1 and CDR2: SGHRS, YFSETQ. DNA for the CDR3: TGCGCCAGCAGCCCAGAGGTTGGAAACACCATATATTTT. This translates into CASSPEVGNTIYF.

The J gene is TRBJ2-3, the V gene TRBV3-1 (or the pseudogene TRBV3-2), with D unresolved. The CDR3 spans 12 residues. The V end was cut by 4 bases, the J end by 6 bases, with 8 bases between. CDR1 LGHDT and CDR2 YNNKEL come from the germline V gene (reference sequence). CDR3 sequence reads: CASSRTPDTQYF. The CDR3 DNA sequence: TGTGCCAGCAGCCGTACTCCGGATACGCAGTATTTT.

The CDR3 sequence: CASSQDEGLTHRSGNTIYF. For the CDR3, the DNA is TGCGCCAGCAGCCAAGACGAAGGTTTGACCCATCGCTCTGGAAACACCATATATTTT. The chain joins TRBV4-1 to TRBJ1-3; D is uncertain. V was trimmed by 0 bases and J by 0 bases, leaving 18 bases between them. CDR1 and CDR2 from the germline V gene are MGHRA and YSYEKL. CDR3 length: 19 residues.

The chain links TRBV7-3 to TRBJ2-2, with 7 bases lining up with TRBD1. The CDR3 length is 17 residues. CDR1 is SGHTA, CDR2 FQGTGA, per germline. V lost 2 bases to trimming and J lost 7 bases; unmatched junction nucleotides: 13. CDR3 residues: CASSLGPRQGAGGELFF. The CDR3 coding sequence is TGTGCCAGCAGCTTAGGACCTCGACAGGGAGCTGGCGGGGAGCTGTTTTTT.

The CDR3 region has the DNA TGCAGCGTTCGGGACAGGGGGGACTATGGCTACACCTTC. Its translation is CSVRDRGDYGYTF. V is TRBV29-1 and J is TRBJ1-2; 11 bases are a match to TRBD1. V was clipped by 5 bases and J by 3 bases; unmatched bases: 2. Germline V gene data show CDR1 as SQVTM and CDR2 as ANQGSEA. The CDR3 consists of 13 residues.

This clone was seen once. V usage is TRBV5-4 and J usage is TRBJ2-7; perhaps D is TRBD1 or TRBD2 (6 bases each). There are 13 residues in the CDR3. Germline values: CDR1 SGHNT, CDR2 YYREEE (reference sequence). V dropped 2 bases and J dropped 6 bases, with 12 bases sitting between them. CDR3 protein: CASSLLGGSEQYF. CDR3 DNA sequence: TGTGCCAGCAGCTTACTGGGGGGCTCCGAGCAGTACTTC.

The sample holds one count of this clone. The chain employs TRBV7-9 and TRBJ1-3, with D possibly matching TRBD1 (5 bases). Germline CDR1 reads SEHNR; CDR2 reads FQNEAQ (reference sequence). This CDR3 has 13 residues. The V and J ends lost 7 bases and 6 bases respectively, with 13 bases between them. The CDR3 DNA is TGTGCCAGCAACGACAGTCACGAAAACACCATATATTTT. It yields the protein CASNDSHENTIYF.

This rearrangement joins TRBV4-3 to TRBJ2-1; 10 bases are shared with TRBD2. This CDR3 comprises 15 residues. Trimming removed 4 bases from V and 3 bases from J; junction bases left unmatched: 3. CDR1 is LGHNA, CDR2 YSLEER, per germline. This chain's CDR3 is CASSLSGGSYNEQFF. CDR3 DNA sequence: TGCGCCAGCAGCCTTAGCGGGGGGAGCTACAATGAGCAGTTCTTC.

The V call is TRBV6-1, the J call TRBJ2-7; D is tentatively TRBD1 or TRBD2 (7 bases each). Between the trimmed V and J ends, which lost 0 bases and 3 bases, there was a span of 12 bases. This CDR3 is built from 15 residues. The germline V gene has CDR1 MNHNS and CDR2 SASEGT. CDR3 sequence reads: CASSEAGGGVYEQYF. The DNA of the CDR3 is TGTGCCAGCAGTGAAGCGGGAGGGGGCGTCTACGAGCAGTACTTC.

J is TRBJ1-2 and V is TRBV6-5, with 7 bases aligning to TRBD1. Per germline, CDR1 MNHEY and CDR2 SVGAGI. Trimming at V came to 5 bases and at J to 3 bases, leaving 9 bases not matched to a gene. The CDR3 is made up of 15 amino acids. DNA of the CDR3: TGTGCCAGCAGTACCGGGACAGTGATAGACTATGGCTACACCTTC. Protein: CASSTGTVIDYGYTF.

This rearrangement joins TRBV11-2 to TRBJ1-1, with a weak D call TRBD1 (6 bases). Looked up from germline, CDR1 is SGHAT and CDR2 is FQNNGV. This CDR3 has 17 residues. The ends were cut back, 5 bases at V and 4 bases at J, with 23 bases in the middle. The CDR3 sequence is CASSPFTTGAVSTEAFF. The DNA of the CDR3 is TGTGCCAGCAGCCCCTTCACCACGGGGGCCGTTAGCACTGAAGCTTTCTTT.